This T cell receptor (beta chain) was profiled in a study of T-cell reconstitution after alpha-beta-depleted transplantation in children. Comments on this clonotype: Its cognate antigen is unknown.

Study-wide findings and caveats: Once a year had passed after transplant, T-cell counts and diversity came mostly from newly produced T cells. Two months or so post-transplant, alpha-beta T cells reportedly derived from several hundred expanded graft clones.

TCRbeta library construction was performed incorporating unique molecular identifiers. TCRdb ran MiXCR on the PCR reads and lists one entry per CDR3 protein. The sample carries about 980,000 distinct CDR3 sequences, about 29% recorded once. The CDR3 contains 14 residues. The J segment lost 5 bases and the V segment lost 3 bases, leaving 3 bases of the junction unmatched. Germline values: CDR1 MNHEY, CDR2 SMNVEV (reference sequence). This material consisted of PBMCs, mostly from graft donor cells, taken 360 days after TCRalphabeta/CD19-depleted stem cell transplant. The sequence was obtained from a boy in the first two years of life who had a stem cell transplant for SCID, so the T cells may come from the graft donor. The rearrangement uses TRBV27 and TRBJ2-4; 8 bases line up with TRBD1. The CDR3: CASSFDRGQNIQYF. The DNA of the CDR3 is TGTGCCAGCAGTTTCGACAGGGGACAAAACATTCAGTACTTC.